This T cell receptor (beta chain) came from a study of cytomegalovirus exposure and HLA in healthy donors. Study-wide background: The roughly 670 first-cohort repertoires shared a platform with the roughly 110 validation repertoires, as reported in a later analysis. Findings of the study overall: Rarity marked most TCR sequences, yet some public TCRs occurred in many donors.

Separation from the roughly 700-subject first cohort characterized the approximately 120-subject validation cohort, to which the donors belonged. A word on this clone: Its specificity is unknown.

Generated by immunoSEQ multiplex PCR, the TCRdb table keeps only in-frame clones and is missing some. The repertoire holds some 140,000 clones, with 86% as singletons. Material: PBMCs. This TCR was recovered from a man aged 18 to 30 in good health and CMV-seronegative.

As DNA, the CDR3 is TGTGCCAGCAGTTCTCCGAGCGGGACAGGGAATGATGGCTACACCTTC. Translated, it gives CASSSPSGTGNDGYTF. This chain connects TRBV6-7 to TRBJ1-2; 9 bases are a match to TRBD1. TRBV6-7 has ORF status, its function being uncertain. V was clipped by 4 bases and J by 6 bases; unmatched bases: 12. This CDR3 region has 16 residues.